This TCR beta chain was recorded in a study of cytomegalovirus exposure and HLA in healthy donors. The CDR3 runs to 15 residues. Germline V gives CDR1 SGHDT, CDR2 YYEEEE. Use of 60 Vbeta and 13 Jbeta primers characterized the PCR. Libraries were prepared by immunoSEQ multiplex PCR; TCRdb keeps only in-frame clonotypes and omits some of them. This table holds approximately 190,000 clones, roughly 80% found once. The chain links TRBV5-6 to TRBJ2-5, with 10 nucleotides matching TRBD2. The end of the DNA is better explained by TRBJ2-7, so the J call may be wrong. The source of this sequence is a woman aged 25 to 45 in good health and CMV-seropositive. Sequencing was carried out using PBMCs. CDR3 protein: CASSTSSGSSYEQYF. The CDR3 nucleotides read TGTGCCAGCAGCACCTCTAGCGGGAGCTCCTACGAGCAGTACTTC.